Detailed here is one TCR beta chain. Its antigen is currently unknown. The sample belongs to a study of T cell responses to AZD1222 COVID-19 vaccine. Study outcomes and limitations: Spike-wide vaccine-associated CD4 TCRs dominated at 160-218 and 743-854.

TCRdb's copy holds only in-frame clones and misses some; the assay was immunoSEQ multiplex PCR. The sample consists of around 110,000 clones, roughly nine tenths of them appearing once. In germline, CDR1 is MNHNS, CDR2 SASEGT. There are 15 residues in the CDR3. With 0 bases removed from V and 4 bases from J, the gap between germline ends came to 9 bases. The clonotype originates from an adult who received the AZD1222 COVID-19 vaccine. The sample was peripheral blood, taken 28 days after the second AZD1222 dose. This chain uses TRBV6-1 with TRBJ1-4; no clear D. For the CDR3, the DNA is TGTGCCAGCAGTGAAGCGGGGAATTTTAATGAAAAACTGTTTTTT. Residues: CASSEAGNFNEKLFF.